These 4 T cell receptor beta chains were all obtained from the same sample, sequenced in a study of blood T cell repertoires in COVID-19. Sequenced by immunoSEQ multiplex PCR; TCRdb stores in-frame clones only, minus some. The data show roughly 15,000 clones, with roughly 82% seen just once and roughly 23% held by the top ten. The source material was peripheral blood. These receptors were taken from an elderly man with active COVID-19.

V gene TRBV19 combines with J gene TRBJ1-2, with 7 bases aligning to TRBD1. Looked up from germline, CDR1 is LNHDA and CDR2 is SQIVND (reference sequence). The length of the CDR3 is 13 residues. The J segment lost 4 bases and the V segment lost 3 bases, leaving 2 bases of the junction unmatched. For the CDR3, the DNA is TGTGCCAGTAGTATTGGGACAGCCTATGGCTACACCTTC. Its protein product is CASSIGTAYGYTF.

CDR3 sequence (DNA): TGTGCCATCAGACGGGGGAACAATGAGCAGTTCTTC. It yields the protein CAIRRGNNEQFF. The rearrangement links TRBV27 to TRBJ2-1; maybe TRBD2 (6 bases). The germline V and J ends were trimmed by 10 bases and 5 bases, with 12 bases remaining between them. The CDR3 extends over 12 amino acids. The germline V gene has CDR1 MNHEY and CDR2 SMNVEV (reference sequence).

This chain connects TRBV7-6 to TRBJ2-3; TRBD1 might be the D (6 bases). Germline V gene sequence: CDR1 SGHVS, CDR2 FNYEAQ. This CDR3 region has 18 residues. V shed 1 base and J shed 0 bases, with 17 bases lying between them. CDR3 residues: CASSLVGAGTSSTDTQYF. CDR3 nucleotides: TGTGCCAGCAGCTTAGTCGGAGCCGGGACATCTAGCACAGATACGCAGTATTTT. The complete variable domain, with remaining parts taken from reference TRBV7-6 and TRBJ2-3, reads GAGVSQSPRYKVTKRGQDVALRCDPISGHVSLYWYRQALGQGPEFLTYFNYEAQQDKSGLPNDRFSAERPEGSISTLTIQRTEQRDSAMYRCASSLVGAGTSSTDTQYFGPGTRLTVL.

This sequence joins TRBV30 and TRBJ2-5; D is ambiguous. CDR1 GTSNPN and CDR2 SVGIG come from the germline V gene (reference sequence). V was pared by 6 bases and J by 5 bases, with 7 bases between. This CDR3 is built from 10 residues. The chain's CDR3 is CACCRETQYF. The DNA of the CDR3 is TGTGCCTGTTGTCGGGAGACCCAGTACTTC.